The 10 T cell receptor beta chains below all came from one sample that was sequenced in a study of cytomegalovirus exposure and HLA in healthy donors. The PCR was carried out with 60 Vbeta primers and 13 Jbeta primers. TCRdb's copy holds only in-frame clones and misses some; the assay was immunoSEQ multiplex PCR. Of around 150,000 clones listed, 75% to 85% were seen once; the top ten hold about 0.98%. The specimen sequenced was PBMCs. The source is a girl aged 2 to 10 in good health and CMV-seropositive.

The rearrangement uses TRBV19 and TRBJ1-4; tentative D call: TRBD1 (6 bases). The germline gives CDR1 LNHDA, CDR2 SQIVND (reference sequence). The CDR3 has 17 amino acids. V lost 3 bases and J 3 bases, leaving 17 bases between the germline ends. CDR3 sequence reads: CASSMRRGRAPNEKLFF. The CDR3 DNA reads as TGTGCCAGTAGTATGAGGCGGGGGCGAGCACCTAATGAAAAACTGTTTTTT.

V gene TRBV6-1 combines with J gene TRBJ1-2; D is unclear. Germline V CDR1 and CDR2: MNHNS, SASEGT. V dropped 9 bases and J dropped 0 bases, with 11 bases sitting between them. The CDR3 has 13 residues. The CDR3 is CASNNLTNYGYTF. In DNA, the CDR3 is TGTGCCAGTAACAATCTGACTAACTATGGCTACACCTTC.

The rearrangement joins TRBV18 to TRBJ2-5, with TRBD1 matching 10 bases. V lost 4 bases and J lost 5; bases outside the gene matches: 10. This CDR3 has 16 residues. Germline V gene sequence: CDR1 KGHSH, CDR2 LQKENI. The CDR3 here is CASSRQTPGQGETQYF. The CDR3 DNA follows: TGTGCCAGCTCACGGCAAACTCCGGGACAGGGGGAGACCCAGTACTTC.

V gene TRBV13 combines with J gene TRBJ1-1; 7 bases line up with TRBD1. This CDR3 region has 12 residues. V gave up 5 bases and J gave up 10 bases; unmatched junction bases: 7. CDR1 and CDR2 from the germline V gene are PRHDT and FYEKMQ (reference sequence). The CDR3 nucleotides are TGTGCCAGCAGCCCCGACAGGGTATTAGCTTTCTTT. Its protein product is CASSPDRVLAFF.

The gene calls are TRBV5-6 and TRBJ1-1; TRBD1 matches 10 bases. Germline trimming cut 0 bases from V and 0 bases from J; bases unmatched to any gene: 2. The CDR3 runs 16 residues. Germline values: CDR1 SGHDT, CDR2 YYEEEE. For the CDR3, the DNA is TGTGCCAGCAGCTTGGGGACAGGGGGTATGAACACTGAAGCTTTCTTT. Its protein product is CASSLGTGGMNTEAFF.

The CDR3 region is CASSLISGRISYEQYF. Written as DNA, the CDR3 is TGCGCCAGCAGCTTGATTAGCGGGAGAATCTCCTACGAGCAGTACTTC. The chain recombines TRBV5-1 with TRBJ2-7; TRBD2 aligns across 9 bases. The germline CDR1 and CDR2 sequences are SGHRS and YFSETQ. Trimming took 1 base from V and 0 from J; bases not matched to a gene: 5. The CDR3 loop spans 16 amino acids.

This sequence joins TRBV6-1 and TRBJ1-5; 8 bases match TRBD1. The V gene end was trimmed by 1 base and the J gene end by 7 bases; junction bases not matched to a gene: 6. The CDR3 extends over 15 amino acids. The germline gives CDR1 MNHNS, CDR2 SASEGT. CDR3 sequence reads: CASSEGRTGQQPQHF. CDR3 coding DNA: TGTGCCAGCAGTGAAGGGCGGACAGGGCAGCAGCCCCAGCATTTT.

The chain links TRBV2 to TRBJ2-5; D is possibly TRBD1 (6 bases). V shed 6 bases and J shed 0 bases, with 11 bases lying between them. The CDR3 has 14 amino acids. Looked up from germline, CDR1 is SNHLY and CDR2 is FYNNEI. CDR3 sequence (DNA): TGTGCCAGCAGCGAGACAGGAAACCAAGAGACCCAGTACTTC. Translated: CASSETGNQETQYF.

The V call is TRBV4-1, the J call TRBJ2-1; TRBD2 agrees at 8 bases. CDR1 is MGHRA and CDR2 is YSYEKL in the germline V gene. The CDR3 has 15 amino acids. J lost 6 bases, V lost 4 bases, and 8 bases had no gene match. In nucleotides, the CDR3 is TGCGCCAGCAGCCCGCTCTTAGCGGGACCCAATGAGCAGTTCTTC. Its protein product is CASSPLLAGPNEQFF.

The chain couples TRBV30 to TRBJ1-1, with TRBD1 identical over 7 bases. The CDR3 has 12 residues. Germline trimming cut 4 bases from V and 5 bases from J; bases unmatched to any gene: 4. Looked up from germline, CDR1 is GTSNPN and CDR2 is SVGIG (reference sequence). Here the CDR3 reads CAWKGGWTEAFF. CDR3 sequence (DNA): TGTGCCTGGAAAGGGGGCTGGACTGAAGCTTTCTTT. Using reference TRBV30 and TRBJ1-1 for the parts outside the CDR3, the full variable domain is SQTIHQWPATLVQPVGSPLSLECTVEGTSNPNLYWYRQAAGRGLQLLFYSVGIGQISSEVPQNLSASRPQDRQFILSSKKLLLSDSGFYLCAWKGGWTEAFFGQGTRLTVV.